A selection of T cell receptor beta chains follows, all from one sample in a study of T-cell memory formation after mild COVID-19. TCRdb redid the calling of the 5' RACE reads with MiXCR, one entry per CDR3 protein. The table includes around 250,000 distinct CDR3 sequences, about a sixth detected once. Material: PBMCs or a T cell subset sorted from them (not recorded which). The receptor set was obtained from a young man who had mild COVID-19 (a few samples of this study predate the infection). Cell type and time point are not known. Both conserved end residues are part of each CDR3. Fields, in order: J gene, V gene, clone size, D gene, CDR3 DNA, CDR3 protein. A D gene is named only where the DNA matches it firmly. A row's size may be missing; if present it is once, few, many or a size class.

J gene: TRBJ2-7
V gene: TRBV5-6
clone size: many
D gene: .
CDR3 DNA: TGTGCCAGCAGCTCCCTGACGTCAAGTCAGTACTTC
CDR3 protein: CASSSLTSSQYF

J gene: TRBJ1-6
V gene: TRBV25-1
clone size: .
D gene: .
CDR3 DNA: TGTGCCAGCAGTGAATTAGAGGGTCTACCCCTCCACTTT
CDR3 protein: CASSELEGLPLHF

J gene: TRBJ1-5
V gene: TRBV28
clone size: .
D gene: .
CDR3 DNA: TGTGCCAGCAGACAAGCTGGGACGTTGAATCAGCCCCAGCATTTT
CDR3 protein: CASRQAGTLNQPQHF

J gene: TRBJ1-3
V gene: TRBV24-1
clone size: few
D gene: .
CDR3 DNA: TGTGCCACCAGTGATGGAAACGGAAACACCATATATTTT
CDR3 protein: CATSDGNGNTIYF

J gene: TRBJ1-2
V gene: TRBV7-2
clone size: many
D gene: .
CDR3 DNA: TGTGCCAGCAGCTTCCCGACAGGAGCGAATGGCTACACCTTC
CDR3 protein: CASSFPTGANGYTF

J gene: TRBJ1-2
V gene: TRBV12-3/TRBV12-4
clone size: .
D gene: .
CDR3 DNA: TGTGCCAGCGCGCCCCCGGGGAACTATGGCTACACCTTC
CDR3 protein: CASAPPGNYGYTF

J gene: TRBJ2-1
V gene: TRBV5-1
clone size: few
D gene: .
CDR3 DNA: TGCGCCAGCAGCTCCCTACAAGCGGGCAGGTACAATGAGCAGTTCTTC
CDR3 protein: CASSSLQAGRYNEQFF

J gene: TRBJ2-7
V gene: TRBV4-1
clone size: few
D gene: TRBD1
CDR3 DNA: TGCGCCAGCAGCTACGGACAGGGGGAATCCTACGAGCAGTACTTC
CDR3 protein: CASSYGQGESYEQYF

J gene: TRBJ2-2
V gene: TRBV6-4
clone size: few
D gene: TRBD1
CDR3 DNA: TGTGCCAGCAGAACGGACAGGGAGGCCGGGGAGCTGTTTTTT
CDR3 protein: CASRTDREAGELFF

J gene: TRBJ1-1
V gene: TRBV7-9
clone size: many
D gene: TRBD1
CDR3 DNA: TGTGCCAGCAGCTTCAGGGGGGAGAACACTGAAGCTTTCTTT
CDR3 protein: CASSFRGENTEAFF

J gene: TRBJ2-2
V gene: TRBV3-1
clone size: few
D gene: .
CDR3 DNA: TGTGCCAGCAGCCATACTCCAGGGGCGCAGGGCACCGGGGAGCTGTTTTTT
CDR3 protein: CASSHTPGAQGTGELFF

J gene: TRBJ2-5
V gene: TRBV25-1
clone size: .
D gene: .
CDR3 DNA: TGTGCCAGCAGTAGGGCGGGGCGGGGGCCTCAAGAGACCCAGTACTTC
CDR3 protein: CASSRAGRGPQETQYF

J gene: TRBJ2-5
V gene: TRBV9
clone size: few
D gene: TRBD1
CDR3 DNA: TGTGCCAGCAGCGAAAGTTCGACAGGGGTGGACCTACCCAACTTC
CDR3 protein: CASSESSTGVDLPNF

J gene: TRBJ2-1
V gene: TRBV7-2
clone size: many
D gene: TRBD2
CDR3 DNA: TGTGCCAGCAGCTTAACGGGGGGTTTCTACAATGAGCAGTTCTTC
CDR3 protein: CASSLTGGFYNEQFF

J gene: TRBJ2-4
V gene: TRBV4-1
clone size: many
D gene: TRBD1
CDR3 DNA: TGCGCCAGCAGCCAAGTCGTCCGGGACAGAAAAAACATTCAGTACTTC
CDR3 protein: CASSQVVRDRKNIQYF

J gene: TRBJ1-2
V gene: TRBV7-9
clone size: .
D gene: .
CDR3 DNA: TGTGCCAGCAGCGATTCTCCACGGGGGGCCTACACCTTC
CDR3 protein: CASSDSPRGAYTF

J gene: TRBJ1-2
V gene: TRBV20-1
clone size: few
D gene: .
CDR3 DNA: TGCAGTACTAGTACAGAAAACTATGGCTACACCTTC
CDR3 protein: CSTSTENYGYTF

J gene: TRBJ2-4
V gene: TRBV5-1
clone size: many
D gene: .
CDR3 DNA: TGCGCCAGCAGCTCGCAACTAGGATCCAAAAACATTCAGTACTTC
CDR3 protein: CASSSQLGSKNIQYF

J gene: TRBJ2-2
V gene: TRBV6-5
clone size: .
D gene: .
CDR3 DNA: TGTGCCAGCAGTCACAGTGCGGGGCTCATCGGGGAGCTGTTTTTT
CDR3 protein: CASSHSAGLIGELFF

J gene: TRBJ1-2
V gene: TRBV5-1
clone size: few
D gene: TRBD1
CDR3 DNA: TGCGCCAGCAGCTTGGCCGGGGGACAGTATGGCTACACCTTC
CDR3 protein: CASSLAGGQYGYTF

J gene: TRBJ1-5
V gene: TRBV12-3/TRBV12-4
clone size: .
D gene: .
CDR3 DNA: TGTGCCAGCAGTCCCACCCACACAGGCCCCCAGGGGACAAGCAATCAGCCCCAGCATTTT
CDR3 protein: CASSPTHTGPQGTSNQPQHF

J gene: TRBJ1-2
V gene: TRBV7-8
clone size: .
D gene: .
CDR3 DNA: TGTGCCAGCAGCTTACAAGGGCTGCACTATGGCTACACCTTC
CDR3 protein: CASSLQGLHYGYTF

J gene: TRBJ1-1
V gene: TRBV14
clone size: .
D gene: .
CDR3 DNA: TGTGCCAGCAGCCACCGGGCTGGGGTCACTGAAGCTTTCTTT
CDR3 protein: CASSHRAGVTEAFF

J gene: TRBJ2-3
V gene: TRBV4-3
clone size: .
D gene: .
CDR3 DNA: TGCGCCAGCAGCCAAGGAAACGTCCGCACAGATACGCAGTATTTT
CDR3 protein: CASSQGNVRTDTQYF

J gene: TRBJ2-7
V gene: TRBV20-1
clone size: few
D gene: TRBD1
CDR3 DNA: TGCAGTGCGGACCGGGACAGGACCTACGAGCAGTACTTC
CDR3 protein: CSADRDRTYEQYF

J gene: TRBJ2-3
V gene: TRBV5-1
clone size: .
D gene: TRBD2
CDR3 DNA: TGCGCCAGCAGCGGACGACTAGCATCCACAGATACGCAGTATTTT
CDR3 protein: CASSGRLASTDTQYF

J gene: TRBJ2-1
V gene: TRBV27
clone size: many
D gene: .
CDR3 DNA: TGTGCCACCGTGATCTTAGGGGGAACTGAGCAGTTCTTC
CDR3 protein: CATVILGGTEQFF

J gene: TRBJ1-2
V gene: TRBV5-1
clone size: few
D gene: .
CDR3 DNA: TGCGCCAGCAGCTTGGCAGGGATCGGCTATGGCTACACCTTC
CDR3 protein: CASSLAGIGYGYTF

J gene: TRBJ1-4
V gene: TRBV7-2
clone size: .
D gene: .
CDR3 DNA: TGTGCCAGCAGCCCACACACAACTAATGAAAAACTGTTTTTT
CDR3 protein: CASSPHTTNEKLFF

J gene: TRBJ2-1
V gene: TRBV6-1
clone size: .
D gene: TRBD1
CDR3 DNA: TGTGCCAGCAGTGAATGGGGGACAGACATCTACAATGAGCAGTTCTTC
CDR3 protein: CASSEWGTDIYNEQFF

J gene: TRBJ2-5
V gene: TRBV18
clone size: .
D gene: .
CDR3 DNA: TGTGCCAGCTCAGCTACAGGGTCTCCAGAGACCCAGTACTTC
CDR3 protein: CASSATGSPETQYF

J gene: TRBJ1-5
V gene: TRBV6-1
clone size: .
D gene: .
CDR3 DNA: TGTGCCAGCAGTGAAGTGTCAGGTAGCAATCAGCCCCAGCATTTT
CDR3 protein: CASSEVSGSNQPQHF

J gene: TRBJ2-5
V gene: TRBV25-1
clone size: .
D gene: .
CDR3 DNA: TGTGCCAGCATAGACCCCCGGGGGTACCAAGAGACCCAGTACTTC
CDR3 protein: CASIDPRGYQETQYF

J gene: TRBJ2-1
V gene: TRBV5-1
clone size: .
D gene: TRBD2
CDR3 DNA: TGCGCCAGCAGCTGGCGGGGGTACAATGAGCAGTTCTTC
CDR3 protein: CASSWRGYNEQFF

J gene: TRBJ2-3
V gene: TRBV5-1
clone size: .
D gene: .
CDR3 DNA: TGCGCCAGCAGTTCCGGACAAGCTTGGGGAGATACGCAGTATTTT
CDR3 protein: CASSSGQAWGDTQYF

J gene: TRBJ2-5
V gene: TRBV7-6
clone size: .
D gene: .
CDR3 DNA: TGTGCCAGCAGCTTAGTGGCCGCCGTGGGGGAGACCCAGTACTTC
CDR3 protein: CASSLVAAVGETQYF

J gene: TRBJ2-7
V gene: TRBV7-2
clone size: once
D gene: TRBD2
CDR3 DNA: TGTGCCAGCAGCTTCTACAAGCGGGGGGATTCCTACGAGCAGTACTTC
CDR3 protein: CASSFYKRGDSYEQYF

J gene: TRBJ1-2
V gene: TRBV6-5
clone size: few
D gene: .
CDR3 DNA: TGTGCCAGCAGACCCTTCCGGGGTATCTATGGCTACACCTTC
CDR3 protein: CASRPFRGIYGYTF

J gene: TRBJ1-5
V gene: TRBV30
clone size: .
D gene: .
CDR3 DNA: TGTGCCTGGAGTGTCCGAGGCAATCAGCCCCAGCATTTT
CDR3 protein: CAWSVRGNQPQHF

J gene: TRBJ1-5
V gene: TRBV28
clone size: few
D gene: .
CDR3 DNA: TGTGCCAGCAGTTTGGGGGGCTTACAGCCCCAGCATTTT
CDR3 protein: CASSLGGLQPQHF

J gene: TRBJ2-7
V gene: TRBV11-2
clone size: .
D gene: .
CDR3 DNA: TGTGCCAGCAGCTACCCTTACGGTAGGGCCTACGAGCAGTACTTC
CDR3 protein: CASSYPYGRAYEQYF

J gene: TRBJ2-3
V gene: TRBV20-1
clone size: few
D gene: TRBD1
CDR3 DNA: TGCAGTGCCCCCAATTGGCAGGGGGCGAGCACAGATACGCAGTATTTT
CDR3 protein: CSAPNWQGASTDTQYF

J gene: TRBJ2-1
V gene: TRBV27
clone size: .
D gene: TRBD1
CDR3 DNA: TGTGCCAGCAGCCCGGGACAGGGACTCCATGCCTACAATGAGCAGTTCTTC
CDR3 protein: CASSPGQGLHAYNEQFF

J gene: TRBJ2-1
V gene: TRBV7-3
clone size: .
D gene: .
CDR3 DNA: TGTGCCAGCAGCTTACTGTCCAGACGGGGCTACAATGAGCAGTTCTTC
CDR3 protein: CASSLLSRRGYNEQFF

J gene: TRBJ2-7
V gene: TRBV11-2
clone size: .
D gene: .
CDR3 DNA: TGTGCCAGCAGCTTAGTTATGTTTGGGGACGAGCAGTACTTC
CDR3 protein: CASSLVMFGDEQYF

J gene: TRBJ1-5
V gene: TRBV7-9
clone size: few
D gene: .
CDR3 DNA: TGTGCCAGCAGCTTAGGGGTTTCACAGCCCCAGCATTTT
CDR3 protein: CASSLGVSQPQHF

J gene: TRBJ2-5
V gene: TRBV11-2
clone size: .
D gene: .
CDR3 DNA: TGTGCCAGCGAGGGGCCGGAGACCCAGTACTTC
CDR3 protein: CASEGPETQYF

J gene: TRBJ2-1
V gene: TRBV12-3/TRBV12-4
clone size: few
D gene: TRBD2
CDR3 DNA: TGTGCCAGCAGTTTCAGGCGGGGGGGCTTCAATGAGCAGTTCTTC
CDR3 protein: CASSFRRGGFNEQFF

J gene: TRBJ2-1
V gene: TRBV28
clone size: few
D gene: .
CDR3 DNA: TGTGCCAGCAGTTTACCATTACTAACAGGGTACTCCTACAATGAGCAGTTCTTC
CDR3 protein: CASSLPLLTGYSYNEQFF